These T cell receptor beta chains were read from a single sample in a study of OX40 agonist ivuxolimab in advanced cancers. TCRdb's table, derived via immunoSEQ multiplex PCR, lists solely in-frame clones and lacks some. The sample shows tens of thousands of clones, less than 85% of them seen only once. The material was CD4+ or CD8+ T cells sorted from blood, obtained in a trial of the OX40 agonist ivuxolimab. The receptors shown here come from an adult with an advanced solid tumor such as melanoma, head and neck, liver or kidney cancer. CDR3s include the opening cysteine and the closing phenylalanine or tryptophan. The order of the fields is V gene, clone size, D gene, J gene, CDR3 length, CDR3 protein, CDR3 DNA. D genes are given only for firm matches. The size entry is marked missing in some rows and otherwise reads once, few, many or a size class.

TRBV2	-	-	TRBJ1-6	18	CASSESGQFISYNSPLHF	TGTGCCAGCAGTGAGAGTGGACAGTTTATCTCCTATAATTCACCCCTCCACTTT
TRBV7-3	-	TRBD2	TRBJ2-7	15	CASSMGTSGRREQYF	TGTGCCAGCAGCATGGGGACTAGCGGGAGGAGGGAGCAGTACTTC
TRBV5-1	-	-	TRBJ2-3	15	CASSSQKPSTDTQYF	TGCGCCAGCAGCTCCCAAAAGCCTAGCACAGATACGCAGTATTTT
TRBV11-2	-	-	TRBJ2-7	12	CASSETGYEQYF	TGTGCCAGCAGCGAGACAGGCTACGAGCAGTACTTC
TRBV25-1	-	-	TRBJ2-3	15	CASSDSFTSTDTQYF	TGTGCCAGCAGTGATTCCTTTACTAGCACAGATACGCAGTATTTT
TRBV6-5	-	TRBD1	TRBJ1-1	15	CASSYRNRGNTEAFF	TGTGCCAGCAGTTACAGAAACAGGGGGAACACTGAAGCTTTCTTT
TRBV10-3	-	TRBD1	TRBJ1-1	16	CAISGMTTGRGTEAFF	TGTGCCATCAGTGGAATGACGACAGGGCGGGGCACTGAAGCTTTCTTT
TRBV7-9	-	-	TRBJ2-3	12	CASSLPTDTQYF	TGTGCCAGCAGCTTACCGACAGATACGCAGTATTTT
TRBV4-1	-	-	TRBJ2-1	15	CASSQAGQPTGEQFF	TGCGCCAGCAGCCAAGCCGGGCAACCTACGGGTGAGCAGTTCTTC
TRBV2	-	-	TRBJ1-1	13	CASGSVGNTEAFF	TGTGCCAGCGGTTCGGTCGGAAACACTGAAGCTTTCTTT
TRBV5-1	-	-	TRBJ2-3	14	CASSSGRPTDTQYF	TGCGCCAGCTCATCGGGACGGCCCACAGATACGCAGTATTTT
TRBV6-1	-	-	TRBJ1-5	13	CASIEGMWQPQHF	TGTGCCAGCATAGAAGGGATGTGGCAGCCCCAGCATTTT
TRBV7-9	-	TRBD2	TRBJ2-7	17	CASSLALGGRSSYEQYF	TGTGCCAGCAGCTTAGCGCTGGGCGGGAGGAGCTCCTACGAGCAGTACTTC
TRBV6-5	-	-	TRBJ1-1	13	CASSYEAWTEAFF	TGTGCCAGCAGTTACGAGGCGTGGACTGAAGCTTTCTTT
TRBV2	-	TRBD1	TRBJ1-5	17	CASSTGTGGISNQPQHF	TGTGCCAGCAGTACCGGGACAGGGGGAATTAGCAATCAGCCCCAGCATTTT
TRBV5-1	-	-	TRBJ1-4	16	CASKVRTTATNEKLFF	TGCGCCAGCAAAGTTCGCACAACCGCAACTAATGAAAAACTGTTTTTT
TRBV29-1	-	-	TRBJ1-2	13	CSVYLGATLDYTF	TGCAGCGTTTATCTCGGGGCAACCTTGGACTACACCTTC
TRBV6-1	-	-	TRBJ1-4	14	CASSHGTVNEKLFF	TGTGCCAGCAGTCATGGGACCGTAAATGAAAAACTGTTTTTT
TRBV2	few	TRBD1	TRBJ1-4	15	CASTGQGTTNEKLFF	TGTGCCAGCACTGGACAGGGTACAACTAATGAAAAACTGTTTTTT
TRBV28	-	TRBD1	TRBJ1-1	14	CASSPPGQGFKAFF	TGTGCCAGCAGTCCACCGGGACAGGGGTTTAAAGCTTTCTTT
TRBV6-5	-	TRBD1	TRBJ2-3	16	CASSYLGQGATDTQYF	TGTGCCAGCAGTTATTTGGGACAGGGGGCTACAGATACGCAGTATTTT
TRBV5-4	-	-	TRBJ1-2	14	CASSPAGTYGSYTF	TGTGCCAGCAGCCCAGCTGGGACCTATGGAAGCTACACCTTC
TRBV28	-	TRBD1	TRBJ1-6	15	CASSPRQGWSSPLHF	TGTGCCAGCAGTCCGCGACAGGGCTGGAGTTCACCCCTCCACTTT
TRBV28	-	-	TRBJ1-1	14	CASSYQKYRSEAFF	TGTGCCAGCAGTTATCAAAAGTACAGGTCTGAAGCTTTCTTT
TRBV18	-	-	TRBJ2-7	12	CASSPQSYEQYF	TGTGCCAGCTCACCACAATCTTACGAGCAGTACTTC
TRBV5-5	-	TRBD2	TRBJ2-7	18	CASSLSVHGGRNGDEQYF	TGTGCCAGCAGCTTATCGGTACACGGCGGGAGAAACGGAGACGAGCAGTACTTC
TRBV5-4	-	TRBD2	TRBJ2-5	15	CASSLSGAPQETQYF	TGTGCCAGCAGCTTGAGCGGGGCGCCCCAAGAGACCCAGTACTTC
TRBV28	-	-	TRBJ2-5	13	CASSLRRSETQYF	TGTGCCAGCAGTTTGAGGCGCTCAGAGACCCAGTACTTC
TRBV5-1	-	TRBD1	TRBJ1-4	15	CASSSTGGLYEKLFF	TGCGCCAGCAGCTCAACAGGGGGGCTTTATGAAAAACTGTTTTTT
TRBV6-1	-	-	TRBJ1-5	15	CASSATALSNQPQHF	TGTGCCAGCAGTGCCACCGCACTTAGCAATCAGCCCCAGCATTTT